This T cell receptor (beta chain) emerged from a study of T cell clones after liver transplantation. Study-level points and caveats: A larger donor-reactive than third-party decline suggested partial antigen-specific deletion.

Trimming at V came to 5 bases and at J to 5 bases, leaving 7 bases not matched to a gene. Germline assignment: CDR1 SEHNR and CDR2 FQNEAQ (reference sequence). The CDR3 covers 15 residues. The table came from immunoSEQ multiplex PCR; TCRdb's copy has only in-frame clones and leaves some out. The repertoire holds some 61,000 clones, with roughly 71% as singletons. Sorting of unstimulated PBMCs yielded separate CD3+CD4+ and CD3+CD8+ fractions. Worth noting for this clone: What it binds is not known.

The sample consisted of CD4+ T cells from blood, taken at the 22-month timepoint. The rearrangement links TRBV7-9 to TRBJ2-3; 10 bases match TRBD2. This clonotype originated in a human patient who received a liver transplant. The T cells may come from the graft donor. As DNA, the CDR3 is TGTGCCAGCAGCCCGGGGACTAGCGAACGAGATACGCAGTATTTT. It specifies CASSPGTSERDTQYF.